Below, 8 T cell receptor beta chains from the same sample are listed, as sequenced in a study of T cells in Graves' hyperthyroidism and ophthalmopathy. RNA transcripts gave rise to amplified TCR beta CDR3 regions. HTBI primers were employed in a first-round RT-PCR of the TCR CDR3. MiXCR, run by TCRdb on the multiplex PCR reads, gives a single entry per CDR3 protein. The sample lists some 800,000 distinct CDR3 sequences, more than 30% occurring once. The sequencing input was blood. The receptor set was obtained from a man younger than 35 with Graves' hyperthyroidism.

This clonotype was detected many times. The chain links TRBV24-1 to TRBJ2-5, with 7 bases aligning to TRBD1. Germline assignment: CDR1 KGHDR and CDR2 SFDVKD. J gave up 4 bases and V 3 bases, and 4 bases lay outside the gene matches. The CDR3 contains 14 residues. DNA of the CDR3: TGTGCCACCAGTGATGCAGGGGGATCAGAGACCCAGTACTTC. Protein product: CATSDAGGSETQYF.

This clonotype was detected many times. The chain combines TRBV29-1 with TRBJ1-1; D may be TRBD1 (5 bases). Germline V CDR1 and CDR2: SQVTM, ANQGSEA. The CDR3 has 13 amino acids. Trimming removed 4 bases at V and 2 bases at J, with 11 bases between. CDR3 DNA: TGCAGCGTTGGGGCAGGGACTAACACTGAAGCTTTCTTT. This codes for CSVGAGTNTEAFF.

The V gene is TRBV6-5, the J gene TRBJ1-5; no firm D call. CDR1 MNHEY and CDR2 SVGAGI come from the germline V gene. Deletions cut 5 bases from V and 4 bases from J, with 9 bases between. CDR3 length: 13 residues. This CDR3 is CASSVGINQPQHF. The CDR3 bases are TGTGCCAGCAGTGTAGGTATAAATCAGCCCCAGCATTTT.

The J gene is TRBJ1-3, the V gene TRBV9, with a tentative D call TRBD1 (6 bases). The V gene lost 0 bases and the J gene lost 10 bases, with 8 bases spanning the gap. Germline V gene lookup returns CDR1 SGDLS and CDR2 YYNGEE. The CDR3 contains 12 residues. In nucleotides, the CDR3 is TGTGCCAGCAGCGTAGAGCAGGGGACCATATATTTT. Translating gives CASSVEQGTIYF.

Ten or more counts support this clonotype. This chain uses TRBV29-1 with TRBJ2-7; D unclear. The CDR3 covers 14 residues. Germline CDR1 reads SQVTM; CDR2 reads ANQGSEA. The V end was cut by 5 bases, the J end by 4 bases, with 18 bases between. The DNA for the CDR3 is TGCAGCGTTACTGTCTTATCAGACCCTTACGAGCAGTACTTC. Protein product: CSVTVLSDPYEQYF.

In its sample, this clonotype was seen a few times. The rearrangement joins TRBV20-1 to TRBJ2-5, with 11 bases lining up with TRBD2. Trimming at V came to 5 bases and at J to 3 bases, leaving 5 bases not matched to a gene. This CDR3 has 14 residues. Germline V lookup: CDR1 DFQATT, CDR2 SNEGSKA (reference sequence). The CDR3 DNA follows: TGCAGTGCTCGATCGGGACTAGCGGAAGAGACCCAGTACTTC. Its protein product is CSARSGLAEETQYF.

In this sample, this clonotype turned up once. Being one base from a much bigger clone, this may be a read error. This chain links TRBV7-8 with TRBJ2-7, with D maybe TRBD2 (5 bases). Germline V gene lookup returns CDR1 SGHVS and CDR2 FQNEAQ. The length of the CDR3 is 15 residues. Deletions cut 4 bases from V and 4 bases from J, with 17 bases between. The CDR3 sequence: CASSSSGEGAYEQYF. The CDR3 nucleotides are TGTGCCAGCAGCTCCAGCGGCGAGGGAGCATACGAGCAGTACTTC.

The rearrangement links TRBV20-1 to TRBJ2-7; D may be TRBD1 or TRBD2 (5 bases each). Trimming pared 5 bases from V and 3 bases from J, leaving 8 bases between. CDR1 is DFQATT, CDR2 SNEGSKA, per germline (reference sequence). The CDR3 loop spans 11 amino acids. For the CDR3, the DNA is TGCAGTGCTGGGACCTACTACGAGCAGTACTTC. As protein: CSAGTYYEQYF.